These T cell receptor beta chains were read from a single sample in a study. TCRdb re-derived calls from the RT-PCR reads in MiXCR, one entry per CDR3 protein. The sample includes fewer than 800,000 distinct CDR3 sequences, 13% to 15% of them seen just once. Sequencing was performed on memory CD4+ T cells from blood. Receptors were obtained from a female donor in good health, serving as a healthy control. Each CDR3 is given with its conserved first and last residue. A D gene is named only where the DNA matches it firmly. Clone size, where shown, is once, few, many, or a class for clones that have expanded.

TRBJ2-3 NA TRBD2 TRBV2 CASRKLADPTDTQYF TGTGCCAGCAGGAAACTAGCGGACCCCACAGATACGCAGTATTTT
TRBJ2-3 NA TRBD2 TRBV5-6 CASSPGTAGGLTDTQYF TGTGCCAGCAGCCCTGGTACAGCGGGGGGGCTCACAGATACGCAGTATTTT
TRBJ2-3 many NA TRBV29-1 CSSVVSRTDTQYF TGCAGCTCCGTGGTGTCGAGGACAGATACGCAGTATTTT
TRBJ1-5 many NA TRBV7-2 CASSFSSNQPQHF TGTGCCAGCAGCTTTAGTAGCAATCAGCCCCAGCATTTT
TRBJ2-3 many TRBD2 TRBV7-6 CASSPYTWGGDTQYF TGTGCCAGCAGCCCCTATACGTGGGGGGGGGATACGCAGTATTTT
TRBJ2-7 few TRBD2 TRBV20-1 CSSSGRGYYEQYF TGCAGTAGTAGCGGGAGGGGTTACTACGAGCAGTACTTC
TRBJ2-2 few NA TRBV27 CASSHNRGGTGELFF TGTGCCAGCAGCCATAACAGGGGAGGCACCGGGGAGCTGTTTTTT
TRBJ2-7 NA NA TRBV2 CASSELWDGTSYEQYF TGTGCCAGCAGTGAATTGTGGGACGGAACCTCCTACGAGCAGTACTTC
TRBJ2-3 few NA TRBV6-1 CASSDYWTNTDTQYF TGTGCCAGCAGTGATTACTGGACCAACACAGATACGCAGTATTTT
TRBJ2-1 few NA TRBV20-1 CSARVASPYNEQFF TGCAGTGCTAGGGTAGCGAGCCCCTACAATGAGCAGTTCTTC
TRBJ1-2 NA TRBD1 TRBV6-6 CASSTDRGRGGYTF TGTGCCAGCAGCACCGACAGGGGCCGCGGTGGCTACACCTTC